Described below is a single T cell receptor (beta chain) sequence and its context. Its antigen is undetermined. This sample stems from a study of cytomegalovirus exposure and HLA in healthy donors. Study conclusions and caveats: The analysis excluded some indistinguishable V segments, including TRBV6-2 and TRBV6-3. Sequencing probably produced one cluster of sequence variants that were highly shared.

CDR1 and CDR2 (germline): SGDLS, YYNGEE. The CDR3 covers 15 residues. V was trimmed by 3 bases and J by 4 bases, leaving 16 bases between them. Primers: 60 Vbeta forward and 13 Jbeta reverse. Using immunoSEQ multiplex PCR, the repertoire was profiled, and TCRdb retains in-frame clones only, with some absent. This sample yields about 200,000 clones, of which 79% are seen a single time; roughly 1.4% belongs to the top ten. The specimen was PBMCs. The gene calls are TRBV9 and TRBJ1-2; possibly TRBD1 for D (5 bases). The source is a woman between 50 and 59 years old in good health and CMV-seronegative. The CDR3 spells CASSEGSGYGYGYTF. The DNA of the CDR3 is TGTGCCAGCAGCGAGGGGTCAGGGTACGGCTATGGCTACACCTTC.